This is a list of T cell receptor beta chains from one sample in a study of CD8 T cells in ankylosing spondylitis. TCRdb re-derived calls from the 5' RACE reads in MiXCR, one entry per CDR3 protein. The sample records about 200,000 distinct CDR3 sequences, roughly 12% being singletons. Sequencing was performed on blood, either unsorted or a sorted T cell fraction (not recorded which). The receptors were sampled from a male donor with ankylosing spondylitis or in good health (not recorded which). CDR3s include the opening cysteine and the closing phenylalanine or tryptophan.

j_call v_call cdr3_aa
TRBJ2-3 TRBV29-1 CSVDRDINTDTQYF
TRBJ2-2 TRBV6-4 CASSDSGQGAGELFF
TRBJ2-5 TRBV3-1 CASSQEETQYF
TRBJ1-1 TRBV20-1 CSARGTGVVGGTEAFF
TRBJ2-3 TRBV12-3/TRBV12-4 CASSLLAGDTQYF
TRBJ1-5 TRBV4-1 CASSPLEGGQPQHF
TRBJ2-7 TRBV4-1 CDSSQEGGSYEQYF
TRBJ2-6 TRBV4-1 CASSQGPESSGANVLTF
TRBJ1-6 TRBV5-4 CASSTRGGLSPLHF
TRBJ2-5 TRBV10-2 CAIQGAGETQYF
TRBJ1-2 TRBV6-1 CASRTPGTGGGYTF
TRBJ1-1 TRBV7-9 CASSLGAFF
TRBJ1-2 TRBV6-5 CASSYSRGNDGYTF
TRBJ1-2 TRBV29-1 CSVEGIGVGYTF
TRBJ2-7 TRBV4-1 CASSQYFQGMEYF
TRBJ1-2 TRBV4-1 CASSRMDGDSNYGYTF
TRBJ1-2 TRBV2 CATTPTGAEYGYTF
TRBJ2-3 TRBV29-1 CSVELATSRPDTQYF
TRBJ2-1 TRBV5-1 CASGRWTSSYNELFF
TRBJ2-7 TRBV29-1 CSVDGAGGPDEQYF
TRBJ1-1 TRBV14 CASTGYGVGETEAFF
TRBJ1-1 TRBV27 CASSSGRATEAFF
TRBJ2-7 TRBV2 CASSWLAGVESYEQYF
TRBJ2-1 TRBV4-1 CASSPPGGRGDGDEQFF
TRBJ1-5 TRBV7-2 CASSPTGQGVNQPQHF
TRBJ2-7 TRBV4-1 CASSQGPLLGVVNEQYF
TRBJ1-1 TRBV20-1 CSAGGGVVTEAFF
TRBJ2-2 TRBV6-2/TRBV6-3 CASSPRSNTGELFF
TRBJ1-1 TRBV12-3/TRBV12-4 CASSTGFRNTEAFF
TRBJ2-7 TRBV5-6 CASSFGPNVEQYF
TRBJ2-1 TRBV24-1 CATSQGAYNEQFF
TRBJ2-1 TRBV7-9 CASSLGYDRYNEQFF
TRBJ2-1 TRBV12-5 CASVDSDRGNEQFF
TRBJ2-4 TRBV7-8 CASSLADRIQYF
TRBJ2-3 TRBV5-5 CASSTPSGGTDTQYF
TRBJ2-2 TRBV4-1 CASSQDLAGAGELFF